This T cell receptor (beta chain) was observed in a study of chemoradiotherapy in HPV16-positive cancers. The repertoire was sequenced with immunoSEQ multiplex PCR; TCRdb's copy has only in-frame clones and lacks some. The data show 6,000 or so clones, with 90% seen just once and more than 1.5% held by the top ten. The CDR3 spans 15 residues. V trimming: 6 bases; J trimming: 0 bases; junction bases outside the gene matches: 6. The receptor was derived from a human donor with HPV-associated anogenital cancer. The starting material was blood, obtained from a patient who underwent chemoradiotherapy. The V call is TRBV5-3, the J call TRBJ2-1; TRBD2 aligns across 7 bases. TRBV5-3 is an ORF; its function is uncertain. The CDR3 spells CARISRGSSYNEQFF. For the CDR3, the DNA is TGTGCCAGAATTTCGCGGGGGAGCTCCTACAATGAGCAGTTCTTC.